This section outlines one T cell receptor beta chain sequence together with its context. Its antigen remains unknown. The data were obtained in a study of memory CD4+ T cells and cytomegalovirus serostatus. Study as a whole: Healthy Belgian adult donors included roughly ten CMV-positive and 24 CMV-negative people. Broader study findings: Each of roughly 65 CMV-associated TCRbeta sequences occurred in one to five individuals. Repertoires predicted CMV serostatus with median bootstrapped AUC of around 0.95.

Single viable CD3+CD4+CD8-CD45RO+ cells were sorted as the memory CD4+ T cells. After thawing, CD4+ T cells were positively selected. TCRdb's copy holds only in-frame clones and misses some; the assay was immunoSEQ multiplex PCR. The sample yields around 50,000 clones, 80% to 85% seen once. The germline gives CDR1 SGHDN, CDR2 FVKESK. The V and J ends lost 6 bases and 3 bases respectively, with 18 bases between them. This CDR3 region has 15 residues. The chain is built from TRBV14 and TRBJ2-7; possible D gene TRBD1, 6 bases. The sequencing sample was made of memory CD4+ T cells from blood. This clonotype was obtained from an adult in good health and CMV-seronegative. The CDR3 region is CASRAGSGHNYEQYF. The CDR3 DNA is TGTGCCAGCAGGGCTGGTTCGGGACATAACTACGAGCAGTACTTC.